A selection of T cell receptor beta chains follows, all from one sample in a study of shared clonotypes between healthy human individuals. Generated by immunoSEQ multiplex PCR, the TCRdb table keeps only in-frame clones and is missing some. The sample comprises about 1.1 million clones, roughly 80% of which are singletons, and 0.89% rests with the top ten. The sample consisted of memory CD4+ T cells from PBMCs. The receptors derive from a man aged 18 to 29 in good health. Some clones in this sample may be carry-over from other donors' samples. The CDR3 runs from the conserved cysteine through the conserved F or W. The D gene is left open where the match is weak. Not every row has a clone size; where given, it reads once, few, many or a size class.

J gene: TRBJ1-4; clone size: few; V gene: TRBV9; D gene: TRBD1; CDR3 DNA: TGTGCCAGCAGCGTCCAAGGAGGGACAGGCCTAACTAATGAAAAACTGTTTTTT; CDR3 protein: CASSVQGGTGLTNEKLFF
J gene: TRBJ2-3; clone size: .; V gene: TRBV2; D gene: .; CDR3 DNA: TGTGCCAGCAGTGACGCAACGGGAGACGTAGATACGCAGTATTTT; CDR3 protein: CASSDATGDVDTQYF
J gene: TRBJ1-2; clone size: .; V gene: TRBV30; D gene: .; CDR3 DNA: TGTGCCTGGAGGACTCGACAGGCTAACTATGGCTACACCTTC; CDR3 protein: CAWRTRQANYGYTF
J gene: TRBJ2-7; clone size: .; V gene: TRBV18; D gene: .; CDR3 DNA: TGTGCCAGCTCACCACAGGTCGGACGGGGCATCAACTACGAGCAGTACTTC; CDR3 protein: CASSPQVGRGINYEQYF
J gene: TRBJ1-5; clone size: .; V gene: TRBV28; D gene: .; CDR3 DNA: TGTGCCAGCAGTTTACTACAGTTCAATCAGCCCCAGCATTTT; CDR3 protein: CASSLLQFNQPQHF
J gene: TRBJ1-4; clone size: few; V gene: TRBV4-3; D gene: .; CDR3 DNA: TGCGCCAGCAGCCAGGGGCAGGGTTACGAAAAACTGTTTTTT; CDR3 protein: CASSQGQGYEKLFF
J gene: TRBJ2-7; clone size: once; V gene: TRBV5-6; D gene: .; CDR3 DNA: TGTGCCAGCAGCTTGGCCTCAGGGACCTACGAGCAGTACTTC; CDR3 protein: CASSLASGTYEQYF
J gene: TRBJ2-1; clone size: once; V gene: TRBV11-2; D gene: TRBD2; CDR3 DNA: TGTGCCAGCAGCTTTATCGGACTAGCGGGAACGGAGCAGTTCTTC; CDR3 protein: CASSFIGLAGTEQFF
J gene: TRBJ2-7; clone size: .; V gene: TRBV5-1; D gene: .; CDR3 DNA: TGCGCCAGCAGCTGGGACAACCTATACGAGCAGTACTTC; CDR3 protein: CASSWDNLYEQYF
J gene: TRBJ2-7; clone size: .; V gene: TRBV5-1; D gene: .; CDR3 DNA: TGCGCCAGCAGCTTCGGCCAGTACGAGCAGTACTTC; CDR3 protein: CASSFGQYEQYF
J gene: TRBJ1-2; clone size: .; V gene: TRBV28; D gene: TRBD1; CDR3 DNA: TGTGCCAGCAGTTTACCCGGACAGGGGTCCCTCTATGGCTACACCTTC; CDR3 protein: CASSLPGQGSLYGYTF
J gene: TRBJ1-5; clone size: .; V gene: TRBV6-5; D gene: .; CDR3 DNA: TGTGCCAGCAGCCTCCGGGGAAATCAGCCCCAGCATTTT; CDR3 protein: CASSLRGNQPQHF
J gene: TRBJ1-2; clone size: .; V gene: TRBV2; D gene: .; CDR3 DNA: TGTGCCAGCAAAAGGGATGGCTACACCTTC; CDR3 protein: CASKRDGYTF
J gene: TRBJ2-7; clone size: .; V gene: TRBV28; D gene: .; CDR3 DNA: TGTGCCAGCAGTTTATATCGGTACGAGCAGTACTTC; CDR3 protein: CASSLYRYEQYF
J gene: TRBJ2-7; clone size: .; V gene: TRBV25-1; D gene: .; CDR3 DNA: TGTGCCAGCAGTACGGGTGATCGGGGCTACGAGCAGTACTTC; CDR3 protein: CASSTGDRGYEQYF
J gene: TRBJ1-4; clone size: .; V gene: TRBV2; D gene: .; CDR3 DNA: TGTGCCAGCAGTGAACGGGTTGCAACTAATGAAAAACTGTTTTTT; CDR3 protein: CASSERVATNEKLFF
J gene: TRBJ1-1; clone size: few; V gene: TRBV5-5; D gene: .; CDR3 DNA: TGTGCCAGCAGCTTGGCCGGGGGAAAGACTGAAGCTTTCTTT; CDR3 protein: CASSLAGGKTEAFF
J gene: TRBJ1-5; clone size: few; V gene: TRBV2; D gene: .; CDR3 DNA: TGTGCCAGCAGTGAAGAGGGAGCTCCCTTGCCCCAGCATTTT; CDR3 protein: CASSEEGAPLPQHF
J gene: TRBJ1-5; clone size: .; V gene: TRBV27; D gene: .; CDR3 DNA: TGTGCCAGCAGCCCCCGGGCAGTGGGCCTCCAGCCCCAGCATTTT; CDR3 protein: CASSPRAVGLQPQHF
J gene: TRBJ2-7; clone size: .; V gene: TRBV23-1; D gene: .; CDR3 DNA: TGCGCCAGCGGCCCCCGGGACGACCGAAGGGACGAGCAGTACTTC; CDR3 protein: CASGPRDDRRDEQYF
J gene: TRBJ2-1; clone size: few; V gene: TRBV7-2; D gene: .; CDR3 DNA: TGTGCCAGCAGCACCTCTATGGGGGCCTACAATGAGCAGTTCTTC; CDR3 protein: CASSTSMGAYNEQFF
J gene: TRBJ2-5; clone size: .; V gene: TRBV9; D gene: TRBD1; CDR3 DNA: TGTGCCAGCAGCGTCTACTTTGGGACAGGAACTCAAGAGACCCAGTACTTC; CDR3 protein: CASSVYFGTGTQETQYF
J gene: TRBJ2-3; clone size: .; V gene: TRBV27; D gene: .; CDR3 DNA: TGTGCCAGCAGTGCCCGGGGCCCTAGGGAAGGTACGCAGTATTTT; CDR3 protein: CASSARGPREGTQYF
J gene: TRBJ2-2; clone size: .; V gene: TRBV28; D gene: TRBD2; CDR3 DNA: TGTGCCAGCAGTTTATATGGACTAGCGGAGAACACCGGGGAGCTGTTTTTT; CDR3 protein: CASSLYGLAENTGELFF
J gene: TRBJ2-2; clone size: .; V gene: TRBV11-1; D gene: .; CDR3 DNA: TGTGCCAGCAGCTTAGTGGGGGGGGCACCCACCGGGGAGCTGTTTTTT; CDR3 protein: CASSLVGGAPTGELFF
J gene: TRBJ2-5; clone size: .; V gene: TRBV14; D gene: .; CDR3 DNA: TGTGCCAGCAGCCCGGGCAGGGTAGAAGAGACCCAGTACTTC; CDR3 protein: CASSPGRVEETQYF
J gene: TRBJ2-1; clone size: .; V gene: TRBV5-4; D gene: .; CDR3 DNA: TGTGCCAGCAGCTTGGGTGTGACAGAAGGTGAGCAGTTCTTC; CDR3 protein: CASSLGVTEGEQFF
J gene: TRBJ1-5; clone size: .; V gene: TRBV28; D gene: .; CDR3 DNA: TGTGCCAGCAGTTGGGGGGCTCTTTATAGCAATCAGCCCCAGCATTTT; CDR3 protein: CASSWGALYSNQPQHF
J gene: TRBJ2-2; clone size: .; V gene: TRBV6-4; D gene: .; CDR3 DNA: TGTGCCAGCAGGACGTTTTCGGACACCGGGGAGCTGTTTTTT; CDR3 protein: CASRTFSDTGELFF
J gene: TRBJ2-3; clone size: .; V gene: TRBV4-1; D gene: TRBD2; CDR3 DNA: TGCGCCAGCAGCAGGGGGGGGATAGCGGGAGAGTACACAGATACGCAGTATTTT; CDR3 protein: CASSRGGIAGEYTDTQYF
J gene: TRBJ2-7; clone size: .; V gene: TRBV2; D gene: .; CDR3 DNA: TGTGCCAGCAGCGTAGACACTACGTACGAGCAGTACTTC; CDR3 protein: CASSVDTTYEQYF
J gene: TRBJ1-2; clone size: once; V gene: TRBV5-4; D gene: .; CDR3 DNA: TGTGCCAGCAGCTTGGGACAGTTTGGCTACACCTTC; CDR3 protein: CASSLGQFGYTF
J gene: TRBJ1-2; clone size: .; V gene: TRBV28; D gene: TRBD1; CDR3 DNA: TGTGCCAGCAGTTTCTCCGACAGGGGTCTGGGCTACACCTTC; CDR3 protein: CASSFSDRGLGYTF
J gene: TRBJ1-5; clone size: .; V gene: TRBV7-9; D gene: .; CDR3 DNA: TGTGCCAGCAGCCTTCGGTTTGATCAGCCCCAGCATTTT; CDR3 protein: CASSLRFDQPQHF
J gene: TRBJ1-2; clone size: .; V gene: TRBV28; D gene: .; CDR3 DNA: TGTGCCAGCAGTAAAGGGGGGAGTGATGGCTACACCTTC; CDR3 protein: CASSKGGSDGYTF
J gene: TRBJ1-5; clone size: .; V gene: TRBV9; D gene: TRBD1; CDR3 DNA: TGTGCCAGCAGCGTAGGACAGGGTGGGCAGCCCCAGCATTTT; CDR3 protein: CASSVGQGGQPQHF
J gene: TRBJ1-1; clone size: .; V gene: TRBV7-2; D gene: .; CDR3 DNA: TGTGCCAGCAGCTTGTCGAAAGAAAAAGCTTTCTTT; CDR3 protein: CASSLSKEKAFF
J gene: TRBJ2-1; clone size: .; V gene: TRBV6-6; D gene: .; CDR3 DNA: TGTGCCAGCAGAATGGGGAGCTCCTACAATGAGCAGTTCTTC; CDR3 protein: CASRMGSSYNEQFF
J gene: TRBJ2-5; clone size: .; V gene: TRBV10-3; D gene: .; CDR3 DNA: TGTGCCACCACGGGGGCAGGAGAGACCCAGTACTTC; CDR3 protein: CATTGAGETQYF
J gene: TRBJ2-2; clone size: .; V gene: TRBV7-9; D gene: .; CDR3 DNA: TGTGCCAGCAGCTTATCAGCGGGCTGGGGGGACACCGGGGAGCTGTTTTTT; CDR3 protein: CASSLSAGWGDTGELFF
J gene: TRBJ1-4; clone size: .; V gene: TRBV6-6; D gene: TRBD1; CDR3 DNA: TGTGCCAGCAGTTCGACAGGGGGCGGTGAAAAACTGTTTTTT; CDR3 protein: CASSSTGGGEKLFF
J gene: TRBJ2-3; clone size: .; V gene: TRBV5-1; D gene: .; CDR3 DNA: TGCGCCAGCAGCTTGCCAGCCATCTCTAGCACAGATACGCAGTATTTT; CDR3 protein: CASSLPAISSTDTQYF
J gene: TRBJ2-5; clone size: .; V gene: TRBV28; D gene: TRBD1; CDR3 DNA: TGTGCCAGCAGTCCCCAGGGGGCTCAAGAGACCCAGTACTTC; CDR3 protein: CASSPQGAQETQYF
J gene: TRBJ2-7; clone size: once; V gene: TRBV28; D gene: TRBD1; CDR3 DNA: TGTGCCCGTGGGACAGGGGGCCCCGAGCAGTACTTC; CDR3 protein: CARGTGGPEQYF
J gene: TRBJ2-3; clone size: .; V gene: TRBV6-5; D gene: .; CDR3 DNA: TGTGCCAGCACGGAGAGGGAAGCTAGCACAGATACGCAGTATTTT; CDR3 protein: CASTEREASTDTQYF
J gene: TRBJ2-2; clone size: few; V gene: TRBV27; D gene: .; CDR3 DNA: TGTGCCAGCAGTTTAAACACCGGGGAGCTGTTTTTT; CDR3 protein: CASSLNTGELFF
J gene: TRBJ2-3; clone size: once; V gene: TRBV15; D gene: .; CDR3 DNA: TGTGCCACCAGCAGACAGCTAGATAGCACAGATACGCAGTATTTT; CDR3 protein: CATSRQLDSTDTQYF
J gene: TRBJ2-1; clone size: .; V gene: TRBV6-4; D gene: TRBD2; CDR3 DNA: TGTGCCAGCAGTGACTCCGAAGCGGGAGTAAATGAGCAGTTCTTC; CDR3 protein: CASSDSEAGVNEQFF
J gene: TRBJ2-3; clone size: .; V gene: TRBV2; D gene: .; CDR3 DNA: TGTGCCAGTTCCAAGGACAGCCCAATCACAGATACGCAGTATTTT; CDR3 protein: CASSKDSPITDTQYF